This is a list of T cell receptor beta chains from one sample in a study of blood T cells in healthy people across ages. TCRdb passed the 5' RACE reads through MiXCR, listing each CDR3 protein once. This sample has over 950,000 distinct CDR3 sequences, with 51% found just once. Sequencing used blood. The receptor set was obtained from a woman in her fifties or sixties in good health. The CDR3 runs from the conserved cysteine through the conserved F or W. The D gene is left open where the match is weak. Size is omitted from some rows. Given values are once, few, many or a class for expanded clones.

j_gene | v_gene | d_gene | abundance | CDR3nt | CDR3aa
TRBJ2-1 | TRBV29-1 | NA | few | TGCAGCGTTGAAGCCTACACAGAGAGCTCCTACAATGAGCAGTTCTTC | CSVEAYTESSYNEQFF
TRBJ2-1 | TRBV5-1 | TRBD2 | NA | TGCGCCAGCAGATCTAGCGGGAGGGCCTCCCTGCACAATGAGCAGTTCTTC | CASRSSGRASLHNEQFF
TRBJ2-7 | TRBV7-6 | TRBD1 | NA | TGTGCCAGCAGCTCGAAGGCACAGGACAGGGGTCCAGAGTTCTCCTACGAGCAGTACTTC | CASSSKAQDRGPEFSYEQYF
TRBJ2-1 | TRBV7-9 | TRBD1 | few | TGTGCCAGCAGCCCCCCCAGACAGGGTGCCAGTAATGAGCAGTTCTTC | CASSPPRQGASNEQFF
TRBJ2-1 | TRBV4-2 | NA | NA | TGTGCCAGCAGCCCCCAGGCCCGGGCCGACCGATACAATGAGCAGTTCTTC | CASSPQARADRYNEQFF
TRBJ1-6 | TRBV7-9 | NA | few | TGTGCCAGCAGCTTAGTCGGGGAACCCACCCTCCACTTT | CASSLVGEPTLHF
TRBJ2-2 | TRBV7-9 | TRBD1 | NA | TGTGCCAGCAGGAGACAGGGGCGAACGAACACCGGGGAGCTGTTTTTT | CASRRQGRTNTGELFF
TRBJ2-1 | TRBV20-1 | TRBD2 | NA | TGCAGTGCTAGAGATCCGGCGGGGGTCTACAATGAGCAGTTCTTC | CSARDPAGVYNEQFF
TRBJ2-4 | TRBV20-1 | NA | NA | TGCAGTGCTAGAGGTCCAGGGAGGAACATTCAGTACTTC | CSARGPGRNIQYF
TRBJ2-2 | TRBV18 | TRBD1 | NA | TGTGCCAGCTCACCCCTTGGGACAGAACGGGAGCTGTTTTTT | CASSPLGTERELFF
TRBJ2-1 | TRBV7-9 | NA | NA | TGTGCCAGCAGGGGAAAGAGCTCCTACAATGAGCAGTTCTTC | CASRGKSSYNEQFF
TRBJ2-7 | TRBV10-3 | NA | few | TGTGCCATCAGTGAGGTCACCCACGAGCAGTACTTC | CAISEVTHEQYF
TRBJ1-2 | TRBV5-4 | NA | NA | TGTGCCAGCAGCTTGAAAGGAGGCCACCCCTATGGCTACACCTTC | CASSLKGGHPYGYTF
TRBJ2-1 | TRBV11-2 | TRBD2 | once | TGTGCCAGCAGCGTGACTAGCGGGAGTCCCCTCTTCAATGAGCAGTTCTTC | CASSVTSGSPLFNEQFF
TRBJ1-1 | TRBV11-2 | NA | NA | TGTGCCAGCAGCACCGTCACTGAAGCTTTCTTT | CASSTVTEAFF
TRBJ2-3 | TRBV12-3/TRBV12-4 | NA | few | TGTGCCAGCAGTTTCACACCCCGCACAGATACGCAGTATTTT | CASSFTPRTDTQYF
TRBJ2-5 | TRBV12-3/TRBV12-4 | TRBD1 | NA | TGTGCCAGCAGTTCGGCCGGGACAGGGAAAGAGACCCAGTACTTC | CASSSAGTGKETQYF
TRBJ2-3 | TRBV5-1 | NA | many | TGCGCCAGCAGCTTTTCCGCAGATACGCAGTATTTT | CASSFSADTQYF
TRBJ1-5 | TRBV6-5 | NA | few | TGTGCCAGCAGTGTCGGGACTGATAATCAGCCCCAGCATTTT | CASSVGTDNQPQHF
TRBJ2-7 | TRBV20-1 | TRBD1 | NA | TGCAGTGCTAGAGGGGACAGCCGCGAGCAGTACTTC | CSARGDSREQYF
TRBJ2-5 | TRBV28 | TRBD2 | few | TGTGCCAGCAGTTTACCCGGACTAGCGGGAGGGGCCCAGTACTTC | CASSLPGLAGGAQYF
TRBJ2-3 | TRBV29-1 | TRBD1 | NA | TGCAGCATCGACAGGGGGAGAGCAGATACGCAGTATTTT | CSIDRGRADTQYF
TRBJ2-6 | TRBV12-3/TRBV12-4 | NA | many | TGTGCCAGCACTGGGGCCAACGTCCTGACTTTC | CASTGANVLTF
TRBJ2-3 | TRBV9 | NA | NA | TGTGCCAGCAGCGTAGGTGATCGACCTTATACGCAGTATTTT | CASSVGDRPYTQYF
TRBJ1-5 | TRBV7-2 | NA | NA | TGTGCCAGCAGCTCCGTCGAGTGGAATCAGCCCCAGCATTTT | CASSSVEWNQPQHF
TRBJ2-1 | TRBV12-3/TRBV12-4 | NA | NA | TGTGCCAGCAGCCGTAGCGAGCCGTCCTACAATGAGCAGTTCTTC | CASSRSEPSYNEQFF
TRBJ2-7 | TRBV12-3/TRBV12-4 | NA | few | TGTGCCAGCAGTACCAGACAGCCCTACGAGCAGTACTTC | CASSTRQPYEQYF
TRBJ2-1 | TRBV6-1 | NA | NA | TGTGCCAGCAGGACTAGTGGAACTAGCCGGTCCCGCAATGAGCAGTTCTTC | CASRTSGTSRSRNEQFF
TRBJ2-5 | TRBV9 | NA | few | TGTGCCAGCAGCGGCAGTAATTACCAAGAGACCCAGTACTTC | CASSGSNYQETQYF
TRBJ2-7 | TRBV10-3 | NA | NA | TGTGCCATCAGTGCGGTTGAGCGGGCCTACGAGCAGTACTTC | CAISAVERAYEQYF
TRBJ1-2 | TRBV6-2/TRBV6-3 | TRBD1 | NA | TGTGCCAGCAGTTTGGACAGGGGATCTGGCTACACCTTC | CASSLDRGSGYTF
TRBJ2-5 | TRBV4-1 | NA | NA | TGCGCCAGCAGCCAAAAGTCAGCAGGGGAGTGGCGTAATGAGCAGTACTTC | CASSQKSAGEWRNEQYF
TRBJ2-1 | TRBV6-2/TRBV6-3 | NA | NA | TGTGCCAGCCGCTCGGACCGAACACACTACAATGAGCAGTTCTTC | CASRSDRTHYNEQFF
TRBJ2-7 | TRBV6-2/TRBV6-3 | NA | NA | TGTGCCAGCGGCCGGTACTCCGTTGGTGGCGAGCAGTACTTC | CASGRYSVGGEQYF
TRBJ2-3 | TRBV29-1 | NA | few | TGCAGCGTTGGAAAGACTAGCACAGATACGCAGTATTTT | CSVGKTSTDTQYF
TRBJ2-5 | TRBV28 | TRBD2 | few | TGTGCCACCCGGACGGGACTAGCCGTAGATTGGCAGTACTTC | CATRTGLAVDWQYF
TRBJ2-2 | TRBV18 | TRBD1 | NA | TGTGCCAGCTCACCACCGGTGGGACAGGGGATGGTGTTTTTT | CASSPPVGQGMVFF
TRBJ1-1 | TRBV20-1 | TRBD1 | few | TGCAGTGCTGCATACAGGGGGAACACTGAAGCTTTCTTT | CSAAYRGNTEAFF
TRBJ2-4 | TRBV11-2 | NA | NA | TGTGCCAGCAGCTTAGCGGGTATTAAAAACATTCAGTACTTC | CASSLAGIKNIQYF
TRBJ2-4 | TRBV20-1 | TRBD1 | NA | TGCAGTGCGAACCCGGGACAGGGGTTGGAGACCCTGTACTTC | CSANPGQGLETLYF
TRBJ2-7 | TRBV20-1 | TRBD1 | NA | TGCAGTGCTGGGGACCGGGACAGGGCTCGATACGAGCAGTACTTC | CSAGDRDRARYEQYF